Sequencing of this T cell receptor beta chain was carried out in a study of T-cell memory formation after mild COVID-19. Study information: Among the donors, TCR clusters were largely specific to each donor. General observations from the study: Most CD4+ clones that shrank were in CM and EM, while CD8+ ones turned up in EMRA.

Details on this clonotype: What it binds is unknown.

TCRdb called the 5' RACE reads again in MiXCR, with one record for every CDR3 protein. This repertoire shows almost 550,000 distinct CDR3 sequences, roughly 22% found once; its top ten account for approximately 13%. The ends lost 5 bases at V and 5 bases at J; junction bases unmatched: 4. The CDR3 loop spans 13 amino acids. Per the germline V gene, CDR1 is SGHKS and CDR2 is YYEKEE (reference sequence). This receptor was identified in an adult woman who had mild COVID-19 (a few samples of this study predate the infection). Cell type and time point are not known. The chain employs TRBV5-5 and TRBJ2-3, with 8 bases lining up with TRBD1. The sequencing sample was made of PBMCs or a T cell subset sorted from them (not recorded which). In DNA, the CDR3 is TGTGCCAGCAGGCGGACAGGGTTAGATACGCAGTATTTT. Translated: CASRRTGLDTQYF.